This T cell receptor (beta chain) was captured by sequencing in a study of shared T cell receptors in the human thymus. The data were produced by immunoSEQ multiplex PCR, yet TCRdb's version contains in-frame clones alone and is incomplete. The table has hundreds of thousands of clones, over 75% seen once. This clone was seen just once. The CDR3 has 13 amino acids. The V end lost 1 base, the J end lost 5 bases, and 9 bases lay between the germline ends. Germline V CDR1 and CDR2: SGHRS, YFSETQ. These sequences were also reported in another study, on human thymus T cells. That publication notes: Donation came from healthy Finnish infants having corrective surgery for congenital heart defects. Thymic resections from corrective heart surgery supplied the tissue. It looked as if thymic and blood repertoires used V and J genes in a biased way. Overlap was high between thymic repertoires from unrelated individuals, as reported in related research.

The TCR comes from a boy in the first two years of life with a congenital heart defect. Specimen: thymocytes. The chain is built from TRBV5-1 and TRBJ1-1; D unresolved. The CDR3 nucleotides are TGCGCCAGCAGCTTGTCGGGAGCGACTGAAGCTTTCTTT. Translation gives CASSLSGATEAFF.